This TCR beta chain was retrieved from a study of CD8+ T cells in alopecia areata. Study-level results: Clonality in the scalp and expanded CD8+ clones ranked among the top 100 were significantly decreased by tofacitinib.

Isolated RNA was reverse transcribed into cDNA used as the sequencing template. Sequenced by immunoSEQ multiplex PCR; TCRdb stores in-frame clones only, minus some. The sample carries some 150,000 clones, nearly 55% recorded once. About this clone: Antigen unknown.

Treatment denoted: oral pan-JAK inhibitor, 5-10 mg twice daily. PBMCs were stained for CD3, CD4 and CD8, and CD4+ and CD8+ T cells were sorted. The CDR3 has 12 residues. V dropped 5 bases and J dropped 3 bases, with 7 bases sitting between them. The germline CDR1 and CDR2 sequences are MNHEY and SVGAGI. The TCR originated in a human donor with alopecia areata. The J gene is TRBJ1-2, the V gene TRBV6-5; D remains unclear. The sample consisted of CD8+ T cells sorted from blood, taken at week 4, from a patient treated with tofacitinib. The CDR3 sequence is CASSSTDYGYTF. The DNA for the CDR3 is TGTGCCAGCAGTAGCACAGACTATGGCTACACCTTC.